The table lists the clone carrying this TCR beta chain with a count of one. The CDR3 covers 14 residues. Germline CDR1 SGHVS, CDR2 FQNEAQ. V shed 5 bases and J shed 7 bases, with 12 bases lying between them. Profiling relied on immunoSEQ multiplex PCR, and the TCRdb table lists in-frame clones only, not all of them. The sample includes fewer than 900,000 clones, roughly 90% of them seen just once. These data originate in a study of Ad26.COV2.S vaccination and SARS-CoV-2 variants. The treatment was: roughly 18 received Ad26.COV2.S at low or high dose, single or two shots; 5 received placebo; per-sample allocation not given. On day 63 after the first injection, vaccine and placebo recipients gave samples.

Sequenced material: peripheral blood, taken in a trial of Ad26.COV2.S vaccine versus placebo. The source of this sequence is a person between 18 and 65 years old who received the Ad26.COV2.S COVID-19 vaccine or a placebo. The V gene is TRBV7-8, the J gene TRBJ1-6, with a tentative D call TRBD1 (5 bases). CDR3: CASSLVRGNSPLHF. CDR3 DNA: TGTGCCAGCAGCCTGGTTCGGGGGAATTCACCCCTCCACTTT.